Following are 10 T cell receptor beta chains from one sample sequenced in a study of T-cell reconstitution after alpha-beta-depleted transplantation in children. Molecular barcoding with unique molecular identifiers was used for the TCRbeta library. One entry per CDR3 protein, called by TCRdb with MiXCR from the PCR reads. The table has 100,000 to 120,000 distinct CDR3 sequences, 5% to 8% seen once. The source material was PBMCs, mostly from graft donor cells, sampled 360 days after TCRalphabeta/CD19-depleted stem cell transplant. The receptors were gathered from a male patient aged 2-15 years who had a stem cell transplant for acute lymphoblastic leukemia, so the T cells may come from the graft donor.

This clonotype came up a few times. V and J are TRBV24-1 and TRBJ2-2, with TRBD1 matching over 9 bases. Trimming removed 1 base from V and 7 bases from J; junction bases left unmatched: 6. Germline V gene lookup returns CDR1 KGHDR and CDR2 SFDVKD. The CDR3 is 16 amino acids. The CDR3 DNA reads TGTGCCACCAGTGATTTTAAGGACAGGGGAGTCGGGGAGCTGTTTTTT. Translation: CATSDFKDRGVGELFF.

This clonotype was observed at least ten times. The CDR3 sequence is CASSSEGVAGARKFF. CDR3 DNA: TGTGCCAGCAGCTCAGAGGGGGTAGCGGGGGCCCGGAAGTTCTTC. The rearrangement links TRBV9 to TRBJ2-1; 9 positions match TRBD2. This CDR3 contains 15 residues. CDR1 and CDR2 from the germline V gene are SGDLS and YYNGEE. Trimming at V came to 4 bases and at J to 14 bases, leaving 16 bases not matched to a gene.

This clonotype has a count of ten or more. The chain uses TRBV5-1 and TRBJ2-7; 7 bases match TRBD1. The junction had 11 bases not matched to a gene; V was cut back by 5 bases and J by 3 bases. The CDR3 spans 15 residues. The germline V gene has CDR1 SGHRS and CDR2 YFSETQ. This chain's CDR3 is CASSKTGANDYEQYF. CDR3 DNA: TGCGCCAGCAGTAAAACAGGGGCAAATGACTACGAGCAGTACTTC.

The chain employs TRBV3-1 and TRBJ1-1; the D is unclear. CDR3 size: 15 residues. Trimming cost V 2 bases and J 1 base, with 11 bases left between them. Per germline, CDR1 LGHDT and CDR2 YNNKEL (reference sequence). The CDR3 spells CASSQKPYGNTEAFF. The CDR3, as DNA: TGTGCCAGCAGCCAAAAGCCCTACGGGAACACTGAAGCTTTCTTT.

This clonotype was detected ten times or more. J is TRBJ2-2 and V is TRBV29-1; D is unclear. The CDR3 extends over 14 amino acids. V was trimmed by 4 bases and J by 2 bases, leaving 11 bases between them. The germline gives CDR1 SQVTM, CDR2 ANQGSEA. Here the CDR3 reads CSVVGVINTGELFF. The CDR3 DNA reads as TGCAGCGTTGTTGGGGTCATAAACACCGGGGAGCTGTTTTTT.

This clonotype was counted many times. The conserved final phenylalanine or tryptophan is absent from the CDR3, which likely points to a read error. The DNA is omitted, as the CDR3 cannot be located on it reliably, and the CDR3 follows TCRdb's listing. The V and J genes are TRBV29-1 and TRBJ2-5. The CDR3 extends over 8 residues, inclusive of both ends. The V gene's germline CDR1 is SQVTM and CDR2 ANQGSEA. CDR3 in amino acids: CSVWTLPS.

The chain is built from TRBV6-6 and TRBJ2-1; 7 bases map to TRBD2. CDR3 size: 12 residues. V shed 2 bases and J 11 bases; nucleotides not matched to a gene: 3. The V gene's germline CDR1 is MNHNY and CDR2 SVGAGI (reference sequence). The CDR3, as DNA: TGTGCCAGCAGTTACGGGGGACTAAAGCAGTTCTTC. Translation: CASSYGGLKQFF.

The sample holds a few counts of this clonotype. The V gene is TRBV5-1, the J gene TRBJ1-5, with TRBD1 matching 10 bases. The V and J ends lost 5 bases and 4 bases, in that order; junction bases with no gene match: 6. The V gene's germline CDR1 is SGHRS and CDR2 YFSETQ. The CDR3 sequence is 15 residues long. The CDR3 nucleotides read TGCGCCAGCAGTCCCGGACAGGGGGGAAATCAGCCCCAGCATTTT. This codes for CASSPGQGGNQPQHF.

CDR3 nucleotides: TGTGCCAGCTTTGGGGGACCTAACTACAATGAGCAGTTCTTC. Translated: CASFGGPNYNEQFF. The rearrangement joins TRBV2 to TRBJ2-1, with D perhaps matching TRBD1 or TRBD2 (5 bases each). Germline values: CDR1 SNHLY, CDR2 FYNNEI. The length of the CDR3 is 14 residues. V lost 8 bases and J 3 bases, leaving 14 bases between the germline ends.

CDR3 nucleotide sequence: TGTGCCAGCAGCGTATGGGACTCCCCAGGCAATGAGCAGTTCTTC. As protein: CASSVWDSPGNEQFF. The V and J genes are TRBV9 and TRBJ2-1, with D possibly being TRBD2 (6 bases). The CDR3 totals 15 residues. The ends were cut back, 1 base at V and 6 bases at J, with 14 bases in the middle. Looked up from germline, CDR1 is SGDLS and CDR2 is YYNGEE.